The rows below give T cell receptor beta chains drawn from one sample of a study of OX40 agonist ivuxolimab in advanced cancers. This table comes from immunoSEQ multiplex PCR, and its TCRdb copy is limited to in-frame clones, with some not included. The sample records about 67,000 clones, 75% to 90% being singletons. This specimen consisted of CD4+ or CD8+ T cells sorted from blood, obtained in a trial of the OX40 agonist ivuxolimab. These receptors came from an adult with an advanced solid tumor such as melanoma, head and neck, liver or kidney cancer. Both conserved end residues are part of each CDR3. A D gene is named only where the DNA matches it firmly. Part of the rows lack a size; the others show once, few, many or a class for expanded clones.

v_gene	j_gene	abundance	d_gene	CDR3nt	CDR3aa
TRBV6-5	TRBJ1-2	.	.	TGTGCCGTCCGAGGAAATACAGGGAATGGCTACACCTTC	CAVRGNTGNGYTF
TRBV7-3	TRBJ2-1	.	TRBD2	TGTGCCAGCAGTCCCGTCGCTAGCGGGAGTCCTGAGCAGTTCTTC	CASSPVASGSPEQFF
TRBV5-5	TRBJ1-2	.	.	TGTGCCAGCAGCACCGGAGGGGACTATGGCTACACCTTC	CASSTGGDYGYTF
TRBV4-2	TRBJ2-5	.	TRBD2	TGTGCCAGCAGCCGACGAGCGGGAGAGCCCGAACGGGGGGACCAGTACTTC	CASSRRAGEPERGDQYF
TRBV18	TRBJ1-3	.	TRBD1	TGTGCCAGCTCACCCTGGACAGGGGAGAACACCATATATTTT	CASSPWTGENTIYF
TRBV6-1	TRBJ2-7	.	.	TGTGCCAGCAGTCAGGACAGTAGATACGAGCAGTACTTC	CASSQDSRYEQYF
TRBV5-1	TRBJ1-4	.	TRBD1	TGCGCCAGCAGCCCAGGGGGCTTCAATGAAAAACTGTTTTTT	CASSPGGFNEKLFF
TRBV28	TRBJ2-7	.	.	TGTGCCAGCAGTCGACGGCAGGGTCCCGAGCAGTACTTC	CASSRRQGPEQYF
TRBV6-5	TRBJ1-1	.	.	TGTGCCAGCAATAAAGGGGGGCGCTGGACTGAAGCTTTCTTT	CASNKGGRWTEAFF
TRBV11-3	TRBJ2-2	.	.	TGTGCCAGCAGCGCTGGTAGGGGGGGAAACACCGGGGAGCTGTTTTTT	CASSAGRGGNTGELFF
TRBV4-1	TRBJ1-5	.	.	TGCGCCAGCAGCCAAGTCGGGGGACGCAATCAGCCCCAGCATTTT	CASSQVGGRNQPQHF
TRBV19	TRBJ2-2	.	TRBD1	TGTGCCAGTAGTCTCCAGGGGGTCGGGGAGCTGTTTTTT	CASSLQGVGELFF
TRBV21-1	TRBJ1-6	few	.	TGTGCCAGCACCAAAGCCAGGGCGGGTTCACCCCTCCACTTT	CASTKARAGSPLHF
TRBV7-2	TRBJ2-5	.	TRBD2	TGTGCCAGCAGCAGGGGAGGGGCGGGGCAAGAGACCCAGTACTTC	CASSRGGAGQETQYF
TRBV4-1	TRBJ2-1	.	TRBD1	TGCGCCAGCAGCCAAGAAGGGACAGGGGTTCTTGAGCAGTTCTTC	CASSQEGTGVLEQFF
TRBV9	TRBJ2-2	.	.	TGTGCCAGCAGCGCCACAAGAGGCGGGGGCAACACGAACACCGGGGAGCTGTTTTTT	CASSATRGGGNTNTGELFF
TRBV30	TRBJ1-1	.	.	TGTGCCTGGAGTGTATCCCAGAACACTGAAGCTTTCTTT	CAWSVSQNTEAFF
TRBV6-5	TRBJ2-7	.	TRBD1	TGTGCCAGCAGTTACTCGGACAGGGTCCACGAGCAGTACTTC	CASSYSDRVHEQYF
TRBV5-1	TRBJ2-2	.	.	TGCGCCAGCAGCTTACCCACCGAGGGTGGCGGGGAGCTGTTTTTT	CASSLPTEGGGELFF
TRBV6-5	TRBJ2-2	.	.	TGTGCCAGCAGTTTAGGGCTAGTGCTGAACACCGGGGAGCTGTTTTTT	CASSLGLVLNTGELFF
TRBV5-1	TRBJ2-1	.	.	TGCGCCAGCAGCTTGGGGACTTCCACTGGGGATGAGCAGTTCTTC	CASSLGTSTGDEQFF